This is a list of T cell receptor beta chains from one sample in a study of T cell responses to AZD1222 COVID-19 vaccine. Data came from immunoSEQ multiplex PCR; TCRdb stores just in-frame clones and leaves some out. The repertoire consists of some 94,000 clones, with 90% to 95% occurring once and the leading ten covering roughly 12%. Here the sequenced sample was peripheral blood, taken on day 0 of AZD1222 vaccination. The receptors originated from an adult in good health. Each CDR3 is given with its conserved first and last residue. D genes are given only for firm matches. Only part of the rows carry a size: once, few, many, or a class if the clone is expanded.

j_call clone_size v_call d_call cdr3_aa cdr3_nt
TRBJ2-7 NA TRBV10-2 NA CASSNAPSYEQYF TGCGCCAGCAGTAATGCTCCATCCTACGAGCAGTACTTC
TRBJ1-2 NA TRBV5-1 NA CASSLASYGYTF TGCGCCAGCAGCTTGGCGTCCTATGGCTACACCTTC
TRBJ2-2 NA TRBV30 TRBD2 CAWSVRGLAGNTGELFF TGTGCCTGGAGTGTACGGGGACTAGCGGGGAACACCGGGGAGCTGTTTTTT
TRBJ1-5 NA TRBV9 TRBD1 CASSDGTGVNQPQHF TGTGCCAGCAGTGATGGGACAGGGGTTAATCAGCCCCAGCATTTT
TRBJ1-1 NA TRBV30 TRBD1 CAYLRQGASEAFF TGTGCCTATTTGCGACAGGGGGCGTCTGAAGCTTTCTTT
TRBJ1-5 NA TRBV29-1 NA CSVTQGRDQPQHF TGCAGCGTTACACAGGGCCGGGATCAGCCCCAGCATTTT
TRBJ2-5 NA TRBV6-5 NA CASSRMAVQETQYF TGTGCCAGCAGCCGGATGGCCGTTCAAGAGACCCAGTACTTC
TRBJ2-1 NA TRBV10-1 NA CASSESTPKSSYNEQFF TGCGCCAGCAGTGAGTCGACTCCCAAGAGCTCCTACAATGAGCAGTTCTTC
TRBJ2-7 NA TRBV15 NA CATSREEGSGEQYF TGTGCCACCAGCAGAGAAGAGGGTTCGGGCGAGCAGTACTTC
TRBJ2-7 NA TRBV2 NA CASSGFGPAYEQYF TGTGCCAGCAGTGGTTTTGGTCCGGCATACGAGCAGTACTTC
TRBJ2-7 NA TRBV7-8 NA CASSLVTRTEQYF TGTGCCAGCAGCTTAGTTACGCGTACCGAGCAGTACTTC
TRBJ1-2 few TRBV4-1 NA CASSQTAGTGYGYTF TGCGCCAGCAGCCAAACTGCCGGGACGGGGTATGGCTACACCTTC
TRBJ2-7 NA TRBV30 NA CAWTDRWNYEQYF TGTGCCTGGACCGACAGGTGGAACTACGAGCAGTACTTC
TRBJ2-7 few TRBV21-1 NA CASSKENRGKPGLAVKSSYEQYF TGTGCCAGCAGCAAAGAGAACAGGGGAAAACCGGGACTAGCGGTTAAAAGCTCCTACGAGCAGTACTTC
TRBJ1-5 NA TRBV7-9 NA CASSLQGYQPQHF TGTGCCAGCAGCTTGCAAGGCTATCAGCCCCAGCATTTT
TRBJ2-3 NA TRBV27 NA CASSPPGAYTQYF TGTGCCAGCAGTCCCCCGGGAGCTTATACGCAGTATTTT
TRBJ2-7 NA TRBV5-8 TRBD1 CASSLDRGREQYF TGTGCCAGCAGCCTCGACAGGGGTAGGGAGCAGTACTTC
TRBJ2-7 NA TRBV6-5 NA CASALDRYEQYF TGTGCCAGCGCCCTCGATAGATACGAGCAGTACTTC
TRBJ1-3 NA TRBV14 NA CASSSTSGNTIYF TGTGCCAGCAGCTCGACCTCTGGAAACACCATATATTTT
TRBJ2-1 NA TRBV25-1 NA CASSSTRLAYEQFF TGTGCCAGCAGTTCCACTAGGCTAGCATATGAGCAGTTCTTC
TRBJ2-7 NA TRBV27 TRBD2 CASRRTSGIHEQYF TGTGCCAGCAGGAGGACTAGCGGGATCCACGAGCAGTACTTC
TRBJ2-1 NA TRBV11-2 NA CASSSRDGVYNEQFF TGTGCCAGCAGCTCTAGGGACGGTGTCTACAATGAGCAGTTCTTC
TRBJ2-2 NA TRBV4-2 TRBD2 CASSQVVGLAGGGTGELFF TGTGCCAGCAGCCAAGTGGTCGGATTAGCGGGAGGAGGCACCGGGGAGCTGTTTTTT
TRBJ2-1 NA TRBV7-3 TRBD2 CASSLAGLAGVNEQFF TGTGCCAGCAGCTTAGCCGGACTAGCGGGAGTCAATGAGCAGTTCTTC
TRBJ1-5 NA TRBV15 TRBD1 CATSKTGINQPQHF TGTGCCACCAGCAAGACAGGGATCAATCAGCCCCAGCATTTT
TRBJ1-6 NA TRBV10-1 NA CASSDTGLSPLHF TGCGCCAGCAGTGACACAGGGCTTTCACCCCTCCACTTT
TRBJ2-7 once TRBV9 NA CASSFGTGIFGEQYF TGTGCCAGCAGCTTCGGGACGGGGATCTTCGGCGAGCAGTACTTC
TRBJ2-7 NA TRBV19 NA CASRNPPYEQYF TGTGCCAGTAGGAATCCCCCATACGAGCAGTACTTC
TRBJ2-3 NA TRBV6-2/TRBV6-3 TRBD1 CASSLPTGADTQYF TGTGCCAGCAGTCTTCCAACAGGGGCAGATACGCAGTATTTT
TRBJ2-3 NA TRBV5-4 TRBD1 CASSRRDRGTDTQYF TGTGCCAGCAGCCGCCGGGACAGGGGGACAGATACGCAGTATTTT
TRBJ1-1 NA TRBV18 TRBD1 CASSPSRDRNTEAFF TGTGCCAGCTCACCATCACGGGACAGGAACACTGAAGCTTTCTTT
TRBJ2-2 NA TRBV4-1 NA CASSQDGWGGTGELFF TGCGCCAGCAGCCAAGATGGTTGGGGTGGCACCGGGGAGCTGTTTTTT
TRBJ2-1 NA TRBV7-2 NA CASSLAGPFYNEQFF TGTGCCAGCAGCTTAGCGGGACCCTTCTACAATGAGCAGTTCTTC
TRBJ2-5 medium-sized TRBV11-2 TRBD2 CASSSGLAGGSEETQYF TGTGCCAGCAGCTCGGGACTAGCGGGGGGGTCTGAAGAGACCCAGTACTTC
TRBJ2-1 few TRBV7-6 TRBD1 CASSLVSWQGQAYPEQFF TGTGCCAGCAGCTTAGTCTCCTGGCAGGGACAGGCGTACCCCGAGCAGTTCTTC
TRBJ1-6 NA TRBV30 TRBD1 CAWSEGGERGSPLHF TGTGCCTGGAGTGAAGGGGGCGAGAGGGGCTCACCCCTCCACTTT
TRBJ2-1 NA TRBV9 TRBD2 CASSDVLAGGNEQFF TGTGCCAGCAGCGACGTCCTAGCGGGGGGTAATGAGCAGTTCTTC
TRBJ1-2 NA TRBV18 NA CASSPPGTAVGYTF TGTGCCAGCTCACCACCTGGGACGGCCGTTGGCTACACCTTC
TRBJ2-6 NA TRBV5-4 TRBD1 CASSIPGQGAFGANVLTF TGTGCCAGCAGCATACCGGGACAGGGGGCGTTTGGGGCCAACGTCCTGACTTTC
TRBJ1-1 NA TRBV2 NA CASKERGSGTEAFF TGTGCCAGCAAAGAACGGGGGAGTGGCACTGAAGCTTTCTTT
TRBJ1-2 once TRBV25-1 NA CASRAGSGYTF TGTGCCAGCAGGGCAGGATCAGGCTACACCTTC
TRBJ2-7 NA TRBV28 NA CASSLRTDGHEQYF TGTGCCAGCAGTTTACGGACAGATGGACACGAGCAGTACTTC
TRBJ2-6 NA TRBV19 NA CASSQGSGANVLTF TGTGCCAGTAGTCAGGGTTCTGGGGCCAACGTCCTGACTTTC
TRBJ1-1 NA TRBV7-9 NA CASSPRGGNTEAFF TGTGCCAGCAGCCCGAGGGGGGGGAACACTGAAGCTTTCTTT
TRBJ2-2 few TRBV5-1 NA CASRAALIVGELFF TGCGCCAGCAGGGCGGCCCTTATCGTCGGGGAGCTGTTTTTT
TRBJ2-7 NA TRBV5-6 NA CASSWGRSYEQYF TGTGCCAGCAGCTGGGGACGGTCCTACGAGCAGTACTTC
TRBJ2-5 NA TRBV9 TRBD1 CASSVGQGLETQYF TGTGCCAGCAGCGTAGGACAGGGTTTGGAGACCCAGTACTTC
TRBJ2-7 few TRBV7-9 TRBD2 CASSFFDHSGRAHEQYF TGTGCCAGCAGCTTTTTTGACCATAGCGGGAGGGCCCACGAGCAGTACTTC
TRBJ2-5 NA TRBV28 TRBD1 CASSLQGARETQYF TGTGCCAGCAGTTTACAGGGGGCGCGGGAGACCCAGTACTTC
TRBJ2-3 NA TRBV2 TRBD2 CASSEVPGTSADTQYF TGTGCCAGCAGTGAGGTACCGGGGACTAGTGCAGATACGCAGTATTTT
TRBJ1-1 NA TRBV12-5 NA CASGLVAQQHEAFF TGTGCTAGTGGTTTGGTGGCCCAGCAACATGAAGCTTTCTTT
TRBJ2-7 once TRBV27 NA CASSLNGVRPSYEQYF TGTGCCAGCAGTTTAAATGGCGTCCGCCCTTCCTACGAGCAGTACTTC
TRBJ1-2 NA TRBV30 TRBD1 CAWSATTGSPYGYTF TGTGCCTGGAGTGCCACGACAGGGTCCCCCTATGGCTACACCTTC